The 2 T cell receptor beta chains reported below all come from one sample, sequenced in a study of T cells after yellow fever vaccination. TCRdb recomputed calls from the 5' RACE reads with MiXCR, one row per CDR3 protein. The sample has under 350,000 distinct CDR3 sequences, 4.1% seen once. Specimen: PBMCs, collected 5 days after the yellow fever booster vaccination. The receptors come from a man between 18 and 29 years old who received the YFV17D yellow fever vaccine.

The CDR3 reads CASSFSTYRTEKETQYF. The DNA of the CDR3 is TGTGCCAGCAGCTTCAGTACCTACCGGACAGAGAAAGAGACCCAGTACTTC. The J gene is TRBJ2-5, the V gene TRBV7-9; a weak D match, TRBD1 (6 bases). Germline CDR1 SEHNR, CDR2 FQNEAQ (reference sequence). The V end lost 3 bases, the J end lost 3 bases, and 20 bases lay between the germline ends. This CDR3 comprises 17 residues.

This clonotype showed up many times. The chain couples TRBV5-1 to TRBJ1-1; D is perhaps TRBD1 (5 bases). Looked up from germline, CDR1 is SGHRS and CDR2 is YFSETQ. V was cut by 0 bases and J by 12 bases, with 15 bases left in between. The CDR3 runs 13 residues. In nucleotides, the CDR3 is TGCGCCAGCAGCTTGGATGGGGGAACTAACTCTTTCTTT. It yields the protein CASSLDGGTNSFF. The full variable domain, its missing parts supplied by reference TRBV5-1 and TRBJ1-1, is KAGVTQTPRYLIKTRGQQVTLSCSPISGHRSVSWYQQTPGQGLQFLFEYFSETQRNKGNFPGRFSGRQFSNSRSEMNVSTLELGDSALYLCASSLDGGTNSFFGQGTRLTVV.